The 12 T cell receptor beta chains presented below share a single source sample, sequenced in a study of CD8+CD57+ T cells in acquired aplastic anemia (dated 2018 in TCRdb). Patients chosen for sequencing had shown expansion of CD8+CD57+ cells by flow cytometry. Sequencing was carried out with an Illumina HiSeq 2000. Genomic DNA was used as template for profiling of TCR beta VDJ combinations and CDR3 sequences. TCRdb reanalyzed the raw reads on its own, using fastp at Q25 for trimming and MiXCR for clone calling, and kept in-frame beta chains. Entries are consolidated by CDR3 protein sequence, retaining the most common genes and DNA. This sample holds 310,000 or so distinct CDR3 sequences; 56% were observed only once. The ten biggest clones cover 1% to 1.5% of the sample. The sequencing input was sorted CD4+, CD8+, or CD8+CD57+ T cells (not recorded which) from PBMCs. The receptors stem from a human donor with aplastic anemia.

The table lists this clonotype with many counts. This CDR3 is CASSPRTSGASSYNEQFF. For the CDR3, the DNA is TGTGCCAGCAGCCCTCGGACTAGCGGGGCCAGCTCCTACAATGAGCAGTTCTTC. V is TRBV5-4 and J is TRBJ2-1; 12 nucleotides align to TRBD2. The trim removed 4 bases at V and 0 bases at J, leaving 8 bases unmatched. Germline CDR1 SGHNT, CDR2 YYREEE (reference sequence). The CDR3 contains 18 residues.

This clonotype has a handful of counts. V gene TRBV20-1 combines with J gene TRBJ2-5; TRBD1 might be the D (6 bases). Germline V lookup: CDR1 DFQATT, CDR2 SNEGSKA (reference sequence). The CDR3 covers 13 residues. The CDR3 DNA sequence: TGCAGCGTTGTAGGGGGTCTAGAAGAGACCCAGTACTTC. It yields the protein CSVVGGLEETQYF.

This clonotype has only a few counts. V gene TRBV6-4 combines with J gene TRBJ1-1; D is perhaps TRBD1 (5 bases). The CDR3 runs to 13 residues. Germline V gives CDR1 MRHNA, CDR2 SNTAGT. The V end was cut by 4 bases, the J end by 1 base, with 7 bases between. The CDR3 region has the DNA TGTGCCAGCAGTGCCAGGGAGAACACTGAAGCTTTCTTT. Amino acids: CASSARENTEAFF.

This clonotype was seen at least ten times. The V gene is TRBV4-1, the J gene TRBJ1-3; D unresolved. Between the trimmed V and J ends, which lost 3 bases and 0 bases, there was a span of 15 bases. Germline values: CDR1 MGHRA, CDR2 YSYEKL. The CDR3 has 17 residues. CDR3 nucleotides: TGCGCCAGCAGCCATGCTCCTGACCTATTCTCTGGAAACACCATATATTTT. Its translation: CASSHAPDLFSGNTIYF.

The chain employs TRBV29-1 and TRBJ2-1, with D unclear. CDR3 length: 13 amino acids. The ends were cut back, 4 bases at V and 7 bases at J, with 14 bases in the middle. The germline V gene encodes CDR1 SQVTM and CDR2 ANQGSEA. The CDR3 nucleotides are TGCAGCGTTGTGAGTCAGTTAGGGAATGAGCAGTTCTTC. Translating gives CSVVSQLGNEQFF.

This clonotype was observed at least ten times. The rearrangement links TRBV6-5 to TRBJ1-2, with TRBD1 matching 9 bases. The V segment lost 4 bases and the J segment 1 base; nucleotides outside the gene matches: 7. CDR1 MNHEY and CDR2 SVGAGI come from the germline V gene. CDR3 size: 16 residues. The CDR3 protein is CASSLGTGFGNYGYTF. The CDR3 nucleotides read TGTGCCAGCAGTTTGGGGACAGGGTTCGGTAACTATGGCTACACCTTC.

This clonotype is medium-sized by share. The rearrangement uses TRBV4-1 and TRBJ1-6; 11 bases are shared with TRBD1. The CDR3 extends over 18 amino acids. Germline-derived CDR1 and CDR2 are MGHRA and YSYEKL. J was trimmed by 7 bases and V by 4 bases; bases with no gene match: 12. CDR3 coding DNA: TGCGCCAGCAGCCCTGGGACAGGGGGGACGGGTGTCAATTCACCCCTCCACTTT. It yields the protein CASSPGTGGTGVNSPLHF.

The chain uses TRBV24-1 and TRBJ2-7; possibly TRBD2 for D (5 bases). CDR1 is KGHDR and CDR2 is SFDVKD in the germline V gene. The CDR3 runs to 16 residues. The ends were cut back, 2 bases at V and 3 bases at J, with 16 bases in the middle. DNA of the CDR3: TGTGCCACCAGTGATTCCCCGGGGAGTTCCTACTACGAGCAGTACTTC. It translates to CATSDSPGSSYYEQYF.

Only a few counts were recorded for this clonotype. The genes are TRBV9 and TRBJ2-7; TRBD2 agrees at 12 bases. CDR3 size: 16 residues. Germline V gene lookup returns CDR1 SGDLS and CDR2 YYNGEE. V lost 0 bases to trimming and J lost 0 bases; unmatched junction nucleotides: 1. Written as DNA, the CDR3 is TGTGCCAGCAGCGTAGGACTAGCGGGAGTCTCCTACGAGCAGTACTTC. Its protein is CASSVGLAGVSYEQYF.

The chain carries TRBV10-3 and TRBJ1-1; D is possibly TRBD1 (6 bases). Trimming left V 4 bases short and J 4 bases short, with 16 bases between. This CDR3 has 15 amino acids. CDR1 ENHRY and CDR2 SYGVKD come from the germline V gene. Here the CDR3 reads CAISGTVDVSTEAFF. In DNA form, the CDR3 reads TGTGCCATCAGTGGGACAGTAGACGTGAGCACTGAAGCTTTCTTT.

The V and J genes are TRBV5-4 and TRBJ2-5, with D tentatively TRBD1 or TRBD2 (7 bases each). The CDR3 spans 15 residues. V was pared by 0 bases and J by 5 bases, with 14 bases between. The germline V gene encodes CDR1 SGHNT and CDR2 YYREEE (reference sequence). The CDR3 sequence is CASSLGQGGEETQYF. The CDR3 DNA reads as TGTGCCAGCAGCTTGGGCCAGGGGGGGGAGGAGACCCAGTACTTC.

This clonotype was detected many times. The chain couples TRBV6-2 or TRBV6-3 to TRBJ2-3; no clear D. The germline V gene has CDR1 MNHEY and CDR2 SVGEGT. The CDR3 is 12 residues long. The V end lost 6 bases, the J end lost 4 bases, and 8 bases lay between the germline ends. CDR3 sequence (DNA): TGTGCCAGCAGAGTACCGGCAGATACGCAGTATTTT. Translating it yields CASRVPADTQYF.